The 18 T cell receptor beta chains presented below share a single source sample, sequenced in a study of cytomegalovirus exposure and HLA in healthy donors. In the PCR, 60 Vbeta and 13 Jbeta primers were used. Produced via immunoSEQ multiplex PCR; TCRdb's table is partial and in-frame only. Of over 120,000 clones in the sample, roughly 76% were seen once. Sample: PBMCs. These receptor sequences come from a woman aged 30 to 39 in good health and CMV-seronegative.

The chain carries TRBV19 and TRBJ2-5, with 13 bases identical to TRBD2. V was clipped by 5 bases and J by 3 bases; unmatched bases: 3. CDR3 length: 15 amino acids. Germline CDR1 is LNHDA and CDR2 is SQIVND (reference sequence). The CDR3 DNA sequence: TGTGCCAGTAGTGCTGGGACTAGCGGGAAAGAGACCCAGTACTTC. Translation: CASSAGTSGKETQYF.

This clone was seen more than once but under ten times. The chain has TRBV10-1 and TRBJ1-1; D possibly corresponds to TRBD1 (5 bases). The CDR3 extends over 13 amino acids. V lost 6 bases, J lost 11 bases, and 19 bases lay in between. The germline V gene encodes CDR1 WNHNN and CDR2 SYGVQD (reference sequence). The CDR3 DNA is TGCGCCAGCAGGCCGGACGACAGCTCGCCTGCTTTCTTT. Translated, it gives CASRPDDSSPAFF.

CDR3 bases: TGCGCCAGCAGCCTAGGTGGGGCGACACATAATTCACCCCTCCACTTT. Protein: CASSLGGATHNSPLHF. J is TRBJ1-6 and V is TRBV4-1; possible D gene TRBD1, 5 bases. V was cut by 4 bases and J by 5 bases, with 15 bases left in between. The CDR3 is 16 amino acids. The V gene's germline CDR1 is MGHRA and CDR2 YSYEKL.

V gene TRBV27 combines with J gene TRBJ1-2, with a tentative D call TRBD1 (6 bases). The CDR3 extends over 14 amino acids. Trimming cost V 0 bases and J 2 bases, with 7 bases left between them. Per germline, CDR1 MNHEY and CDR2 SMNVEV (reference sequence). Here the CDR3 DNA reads TGTGCCAGCAGTTTATCCGGACAGAACTATGGCTACACCTTC. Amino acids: CASSLSGQNYGYTF.

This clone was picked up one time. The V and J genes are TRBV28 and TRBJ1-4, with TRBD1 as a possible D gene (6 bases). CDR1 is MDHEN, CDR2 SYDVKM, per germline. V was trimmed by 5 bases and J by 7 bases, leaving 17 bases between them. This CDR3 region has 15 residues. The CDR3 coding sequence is TGTGCCAGCAGTAAAAGACAGGTCGGACGTGAAAAACTGTTTTTT. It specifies CASSKRQVGREKLFF.

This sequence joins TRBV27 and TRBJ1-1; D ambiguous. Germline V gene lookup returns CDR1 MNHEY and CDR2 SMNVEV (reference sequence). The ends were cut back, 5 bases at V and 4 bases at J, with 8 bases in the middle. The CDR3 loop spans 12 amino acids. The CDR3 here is CASSHSGTEAFF. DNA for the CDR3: TGTGCCAGCAGTCACTCGGGCACTGAAGCTTTCTTT.

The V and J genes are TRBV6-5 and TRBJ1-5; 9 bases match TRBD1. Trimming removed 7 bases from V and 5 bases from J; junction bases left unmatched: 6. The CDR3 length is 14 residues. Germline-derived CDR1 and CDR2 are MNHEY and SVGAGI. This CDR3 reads CASNPDRGYQPQHF. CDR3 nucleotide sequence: TGTGCCAGCAACCCAGACAGGGGGTATCAGCCCCAGCATTTT.

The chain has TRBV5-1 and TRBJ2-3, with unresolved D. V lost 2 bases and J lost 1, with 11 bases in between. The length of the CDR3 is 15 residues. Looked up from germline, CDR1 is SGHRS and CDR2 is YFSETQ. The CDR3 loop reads CASSLEASGTDTQYF. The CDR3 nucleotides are TGCGCCAGCAGCTTAGAGGCCTCCGGCACAGATACGCAGTATTTT.

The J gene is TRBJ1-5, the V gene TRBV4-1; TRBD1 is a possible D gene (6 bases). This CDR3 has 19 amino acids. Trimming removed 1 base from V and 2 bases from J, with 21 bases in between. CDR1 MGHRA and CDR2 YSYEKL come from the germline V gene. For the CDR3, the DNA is TGCGCCAGCAGCCAAGCTAGTATATTCTCAGGGGACGGCAATCAGCCCCAGCATTTT. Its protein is CASSQASIFSGDGNQPQHF.

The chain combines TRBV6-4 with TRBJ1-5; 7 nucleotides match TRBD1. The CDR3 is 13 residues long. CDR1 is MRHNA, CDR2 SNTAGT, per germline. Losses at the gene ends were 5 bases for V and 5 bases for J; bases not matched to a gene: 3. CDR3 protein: CASSSDRDQPQHF. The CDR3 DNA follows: TGTGCCAGCAGTTCAGACAGGGATCAGCCCCAGCATTTT.

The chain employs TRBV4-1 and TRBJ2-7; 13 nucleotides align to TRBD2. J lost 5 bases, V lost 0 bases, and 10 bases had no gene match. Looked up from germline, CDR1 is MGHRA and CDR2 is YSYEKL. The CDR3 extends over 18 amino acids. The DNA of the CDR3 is TGCGCCAGCAGCCAAGATGGAAGAACTAGCGGGGGGGCCCACGAGCAGTACTTC. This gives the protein CASSQDGRTSGGAHEQYF.

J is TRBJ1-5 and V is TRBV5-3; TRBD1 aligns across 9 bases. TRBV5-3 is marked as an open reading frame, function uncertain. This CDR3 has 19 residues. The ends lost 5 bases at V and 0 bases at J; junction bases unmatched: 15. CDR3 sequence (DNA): TGTGCCAGAAGTGGAGCCGGACAGGGGTTCGGGTATAGCAATCAGCCCCAGCATTTT. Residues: CARSGAGQGFGYSNQPQHF.

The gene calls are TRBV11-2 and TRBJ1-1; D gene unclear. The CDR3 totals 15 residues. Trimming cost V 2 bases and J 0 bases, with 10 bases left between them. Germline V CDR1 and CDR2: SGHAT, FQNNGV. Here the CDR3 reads CASSLLGGMNTEAFF. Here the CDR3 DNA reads TGTGCCAGCAGCTTACTCGGCGGCATGAACACTGAAGCTTTCTTT.

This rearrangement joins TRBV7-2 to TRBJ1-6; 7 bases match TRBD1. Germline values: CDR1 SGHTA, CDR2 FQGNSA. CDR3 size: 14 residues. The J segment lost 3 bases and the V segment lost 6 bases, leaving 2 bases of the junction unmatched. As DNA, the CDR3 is TGTGCCAGCAGTGGGACAGACTATAATTCACCCCTCCACTTT. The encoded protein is CASSGTDYNSPLHF.

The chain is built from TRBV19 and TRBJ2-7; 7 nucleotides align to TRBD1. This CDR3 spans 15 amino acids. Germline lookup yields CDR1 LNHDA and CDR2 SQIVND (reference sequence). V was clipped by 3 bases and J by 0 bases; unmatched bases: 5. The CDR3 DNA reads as TGTGCCAGTAGTATTTGGACAGGCCTCTCCTACGAGCAGTACTTC. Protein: CASSIWTGLSYEQYF.

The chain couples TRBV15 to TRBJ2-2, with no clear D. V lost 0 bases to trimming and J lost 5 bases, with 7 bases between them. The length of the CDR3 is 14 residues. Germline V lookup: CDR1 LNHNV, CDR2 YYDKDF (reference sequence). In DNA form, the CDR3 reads TGTGCCACCAGCAGAGATTTTTCAACCGGGGAGCTGTTTTTT. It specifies CATSRDFSTGELFF.

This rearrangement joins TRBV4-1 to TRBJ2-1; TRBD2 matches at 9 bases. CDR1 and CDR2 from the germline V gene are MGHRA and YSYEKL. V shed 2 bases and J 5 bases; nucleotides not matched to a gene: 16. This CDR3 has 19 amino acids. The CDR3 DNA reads TGCGCCAGCAGCCAAAGCCCACCGGTGGTACTAGCGGGCAACAATGAGCAGTTCTTC. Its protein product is CASSQSPPVVLAGNNEQFF.

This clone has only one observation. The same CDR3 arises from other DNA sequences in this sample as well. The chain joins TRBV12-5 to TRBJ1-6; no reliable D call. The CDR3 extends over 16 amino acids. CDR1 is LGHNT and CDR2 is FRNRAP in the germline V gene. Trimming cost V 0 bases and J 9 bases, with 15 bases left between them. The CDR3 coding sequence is TGTGCTAGTGGTTTGGTACACACAGCGGACCTTTCACCCCTCCACTTT. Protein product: CASGLVHTADLSPLHF. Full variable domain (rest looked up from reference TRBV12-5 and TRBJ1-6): DARVTQTPRHKVTEMGQEVTMRCQPILGHNTVFWYRQTMMQGLELLAYFRNRAPLDDSGMPKDRFSAEMPDATLATLKIQPSEPRDSAVYFCASGLVHTADLSPLHFGNGTRLTVT.